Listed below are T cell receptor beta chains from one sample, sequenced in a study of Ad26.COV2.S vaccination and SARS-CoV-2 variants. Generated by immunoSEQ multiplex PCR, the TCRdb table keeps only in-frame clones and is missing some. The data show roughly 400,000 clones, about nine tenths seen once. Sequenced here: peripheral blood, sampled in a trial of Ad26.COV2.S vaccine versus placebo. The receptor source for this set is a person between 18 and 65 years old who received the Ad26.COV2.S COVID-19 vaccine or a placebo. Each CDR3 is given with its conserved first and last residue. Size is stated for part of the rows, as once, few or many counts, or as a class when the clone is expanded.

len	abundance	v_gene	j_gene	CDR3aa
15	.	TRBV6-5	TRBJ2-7	CASKRAGGSSYEQYF
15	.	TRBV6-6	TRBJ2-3	CASSYSGVNTDTQYF
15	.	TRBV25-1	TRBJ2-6	CASFGGGSGANVLTF
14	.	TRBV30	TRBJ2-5	CAWRSTGGLETQYF
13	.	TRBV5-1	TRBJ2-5	CASSWTGEETQYF
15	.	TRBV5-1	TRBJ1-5	CASSLGDRAEQPQHF
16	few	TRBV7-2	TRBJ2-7	CASSLVGSGKVFEQYF
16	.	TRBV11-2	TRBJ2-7	CASSQGTATRTYEQYF
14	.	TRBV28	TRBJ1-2	CASSSRSWGYGYTF
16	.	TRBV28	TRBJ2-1	CASSWGAEYSYNEQFF
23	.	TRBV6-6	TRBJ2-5	CASSSRGLTAFRSSGRAVETQYF
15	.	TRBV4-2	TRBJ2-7	CASSQDLVASYEQYF
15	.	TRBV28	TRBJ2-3	CASSLESDNTDTQYF
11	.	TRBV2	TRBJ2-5	CASMRQETQYF
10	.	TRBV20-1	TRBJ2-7	CSARWGEQYF
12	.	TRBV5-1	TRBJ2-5	CASSFAREAQYF
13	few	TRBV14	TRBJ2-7	CASSQVRGYEQYF
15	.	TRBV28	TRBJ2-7	CASSWASGRYYEQYF
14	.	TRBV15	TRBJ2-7	CATSRGRDGYEQYF
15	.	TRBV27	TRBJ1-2	CASTPTTGTLYGYTF
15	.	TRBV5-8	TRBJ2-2	CASVNRDRAPGELFF
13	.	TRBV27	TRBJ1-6	CASSQTSNSPLHF
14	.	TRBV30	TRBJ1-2	CAWTRTGFNYGYTF
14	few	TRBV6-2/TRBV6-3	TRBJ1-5	CASSYDRRDQPQHF
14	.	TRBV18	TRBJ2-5	CASSPGLAGETQYF
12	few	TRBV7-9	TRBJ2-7	CASKGQLYEQYF